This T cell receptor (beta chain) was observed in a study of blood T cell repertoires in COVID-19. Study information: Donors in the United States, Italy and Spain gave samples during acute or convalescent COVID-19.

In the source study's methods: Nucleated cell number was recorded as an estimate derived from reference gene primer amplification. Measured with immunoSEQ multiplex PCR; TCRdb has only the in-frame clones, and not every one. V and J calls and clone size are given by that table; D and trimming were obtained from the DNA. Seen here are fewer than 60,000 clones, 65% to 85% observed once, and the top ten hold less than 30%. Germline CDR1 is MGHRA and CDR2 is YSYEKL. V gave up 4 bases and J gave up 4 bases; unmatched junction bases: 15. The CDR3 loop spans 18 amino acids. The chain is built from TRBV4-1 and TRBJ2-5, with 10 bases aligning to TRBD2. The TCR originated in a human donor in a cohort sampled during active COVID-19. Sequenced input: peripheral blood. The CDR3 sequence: CASSLGTKLAGLGETQYF. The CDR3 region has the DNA TGCGCCAGCAGCCTCGGAACCAAACTAGCGGGATTGGGAGAGACCCAGTACTTC.